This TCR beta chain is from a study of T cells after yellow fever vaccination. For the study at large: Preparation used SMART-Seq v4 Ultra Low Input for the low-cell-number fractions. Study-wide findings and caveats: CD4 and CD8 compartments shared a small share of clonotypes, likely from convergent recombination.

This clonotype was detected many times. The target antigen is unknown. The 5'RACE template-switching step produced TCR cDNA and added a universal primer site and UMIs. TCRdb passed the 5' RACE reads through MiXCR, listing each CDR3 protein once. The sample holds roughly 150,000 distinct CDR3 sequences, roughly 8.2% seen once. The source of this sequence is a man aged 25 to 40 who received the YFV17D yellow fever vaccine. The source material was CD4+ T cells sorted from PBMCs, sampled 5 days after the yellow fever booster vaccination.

CDR3 in amino acids: CASSPGQAPYEQYF. DNA for the CDR3: TGTGCCAGCTCCCCGGGACAGGCCCCCTACGAGCAGTACTTC. This sequence joins TRBV25-1 and TRBJ2-7, with 8 bases matching TRBD1. The CDR3 is made up of 14 amino acids. J gave up 2 bases and V 8 bases, and 8 bases lay outside the gene matches. CDR1 and CDR2 from the germline V gene are MGHDK and SYGVNS.